In this sample, the clone carrying this TCR beta chain turned up once. This sample is part of a study of blood T cell repertoires in COVID-19. Overall study context: The study drew acute and convalescent COVID-19 samples from the United States, Italy and Spain.

Per the authors' pipeline: Reference gene primers were amplified, and this amplification served to estimate nucleated cell counts. Repertoires were generated with immunoSEQ multiplex PCR, while TCRdb's copy carries only in-frame clones and drops some. The DNA gave D and trimming, while V, J and clone size come from that table. This table holds hundreds of thousands of clones, approximately 85% found once. Cohort allocation depended upon clinical history that participants reported. Trimming took 4 bases from V and 8 from J, leaving 11 bases between them. Germline lookup yields CDR1 GTSNPN and CDR2 SVGIG (reference sequence). The CDR3 is 11 residues long.

The receptor's source is a man aged 25-45 years who had recovered from COVID-19. The gene calls are TRBV30 and TRBJ1-2; perhaps TRBD1 as D (5 bases). The material sequenced was PBMCs or T cells enriched from blood (not recorded which). The CDR3 DNA reads TGTGCCTGGAAGGGGCTGAGGGGCTACACCTTC. Encoded protein: CAWKGLRGYTF.